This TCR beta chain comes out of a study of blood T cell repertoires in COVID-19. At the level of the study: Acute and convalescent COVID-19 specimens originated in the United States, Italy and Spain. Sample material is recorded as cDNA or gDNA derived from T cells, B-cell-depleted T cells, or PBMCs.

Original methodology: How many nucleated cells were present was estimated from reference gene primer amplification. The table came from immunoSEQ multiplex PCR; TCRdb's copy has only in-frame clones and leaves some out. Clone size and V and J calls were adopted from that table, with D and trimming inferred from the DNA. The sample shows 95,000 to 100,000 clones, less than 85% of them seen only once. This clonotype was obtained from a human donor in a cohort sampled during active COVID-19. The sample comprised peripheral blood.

The chain's CDR3 is CASSPRGQANEKLFF. The DNA for the CDR3 is TGTGCCAGCTCACCGCGGGGGCAGGCTAATGAAAAACTGTTTTTT. The V gene is TRBV18, the J gene TRBJ1-4; a possible D gene is TRBD1 (6 bases). Trimming left V 3 bases short and J 3 bases short, with 11 bases between. CDR3 length: 15 amino acids. The germline V gene has CDR1 KGHSH and CDR2 LQKENI. Full variable domain (rest looked up from reference TRBV18 and TRBJ1-4): NAGVMQNPRHLVRRRGQEARLRCSPMKGHSHVYWYRQLPEEGLKFMVYLQKENIIDESGMPKERFSAEFPKEGPSILRIQQVVRGDSAAYFCASSPRGQANEKLFFGSGTQLSVL.